The source of this T cell receptor (beta chain) is a study of human T cells and chemical hapten exposure. Study summary: 2% DPC was applied to around 2 cm by around 2 cm of upper inner arm skin for sensitization. Study-wide findings and caveats: Expanded TCR counts at PT1 were positively correlated with the patch test score.

Germline V gene data show CDR1 as SGHTA and CDR2 as FQGNSA. The CDR3 runs to 15 residues. V was pared by 1 base and J by 5 bases, with 12 bases between. Specified time point: patch test 1, 2 weeks after DPC sensitization. Specified treatment: therapeutic diphenylcyclopropenone sensitization with weekly scalp DPC. Blood collection took place prior to placing each patch test. Alopecia patients deemed DPC-suitable, aged 18 to 70, excluding pregnancy. TCRdb re-derived calls from the RACE reads in MiXCR, one entry per CDR3 protein. The sample carries 74,000 or so distinct CDR3 sequences, about an eighth recorded once. Note on this clonotype: Its target is unknown.

This material consisted of whole blood, taken in connection with sensitization to the hapten diphenylcyclopropenone (DPC). This chain connects TRBV7-2 to TRBJ1-5; possibly TRBD1 for D (5 bases). This sequence originates from an older woman with alopecia areata. Some clones in this sample may be carry-over from other donors' samples. CDR3 in DNA: TGTGCCAGCAGCTTAGAGTGGCAGGGAGATCAGCCCCAGCATTTT. Translated: CASSLEWQGDQPQHF.